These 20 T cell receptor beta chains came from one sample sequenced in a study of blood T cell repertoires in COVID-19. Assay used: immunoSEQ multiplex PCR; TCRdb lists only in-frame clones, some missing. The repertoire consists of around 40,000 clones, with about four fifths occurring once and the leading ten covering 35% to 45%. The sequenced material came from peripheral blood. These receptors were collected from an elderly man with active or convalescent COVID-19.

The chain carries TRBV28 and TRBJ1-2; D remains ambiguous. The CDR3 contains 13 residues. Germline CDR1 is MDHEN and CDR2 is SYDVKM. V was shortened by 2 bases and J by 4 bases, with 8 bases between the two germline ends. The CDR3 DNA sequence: TGTGCCAGCAGTTTAATCGGAGCCTATGGCTACACCTTC. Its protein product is CASSLIGAYGYTF.

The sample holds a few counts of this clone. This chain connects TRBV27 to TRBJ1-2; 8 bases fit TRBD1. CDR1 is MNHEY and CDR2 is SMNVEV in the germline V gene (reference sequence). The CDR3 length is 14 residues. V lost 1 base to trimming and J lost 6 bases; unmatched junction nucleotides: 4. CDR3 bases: TGTGCCAGCAGTTTATGGGGACAGGCTGATGGCTACACCTTC. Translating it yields CASSLWGQADGYTF.

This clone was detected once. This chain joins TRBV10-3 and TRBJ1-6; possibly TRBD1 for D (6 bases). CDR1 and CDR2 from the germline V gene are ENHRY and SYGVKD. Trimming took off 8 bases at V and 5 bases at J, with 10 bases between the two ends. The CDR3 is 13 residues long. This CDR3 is CAIRDIDNSPLHF. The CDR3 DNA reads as TGTGCCATCCGGGACATCGATAATTCACCCCTCCACTTT.

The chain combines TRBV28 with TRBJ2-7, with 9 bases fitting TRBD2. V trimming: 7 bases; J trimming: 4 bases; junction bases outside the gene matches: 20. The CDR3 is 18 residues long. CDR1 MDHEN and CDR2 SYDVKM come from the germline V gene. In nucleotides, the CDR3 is TGTGCCAGCACCCCTTATACCCAGCGGGGGGAACGGCGGTACGAGCAGTACTTC. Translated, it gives CASTPYTQRGERRYEQYF. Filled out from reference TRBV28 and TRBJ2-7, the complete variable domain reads DVKVTQSSRYLVKRTGEKVFLECVQDMDHENMFWYRQDPGLGLRLIYFSYDVKMKEKGDIPEGYSVSREKKERFSLILESASTNQTSMYLCASTPYTQRGERRYEQYFGPGTRLTVT.

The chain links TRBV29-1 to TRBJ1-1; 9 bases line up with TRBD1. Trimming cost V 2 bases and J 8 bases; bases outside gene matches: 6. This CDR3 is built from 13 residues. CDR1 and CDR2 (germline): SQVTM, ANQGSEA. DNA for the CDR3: TGCAGCGTTGAACCGGGACAGGGACGGGAAGCTTTCTTT. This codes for CSVEPGQGREAFF.

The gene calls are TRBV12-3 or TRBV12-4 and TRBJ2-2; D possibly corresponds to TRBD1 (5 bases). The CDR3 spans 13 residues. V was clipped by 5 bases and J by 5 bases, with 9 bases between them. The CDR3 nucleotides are TGTGCCAGCAGTGCGGCAGGGACCGGGGAGCTGTTTTTT. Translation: CASSAAGTGELFF.

The CDR3 here is CATSETGGPNEQFF. In nucleotides, the CDR3 is TGTGCCACCAGTGAGACTGGAGGGCCAAATGAGCAGTTCTTC. V gene TRBV24-1 combines with J gene TRBJ2-1; D perhaps matches TRBD2 (6 bases). The V and J ends lost 4 bases and 7 bases respectively, with 13 bases between them. This CDR3 contains 14 residues. CDR1 KGHDR and CDR2 SFDVKD come from the germline V gene.

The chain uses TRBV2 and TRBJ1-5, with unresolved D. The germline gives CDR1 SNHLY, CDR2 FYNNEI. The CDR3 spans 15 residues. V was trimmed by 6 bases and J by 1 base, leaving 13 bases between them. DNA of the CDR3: TGTGCCAGCAGGGCCGGCGACACAAGCAATCAGCCCCAGCATTTT. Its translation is CASRAGDTSNQPQHF.

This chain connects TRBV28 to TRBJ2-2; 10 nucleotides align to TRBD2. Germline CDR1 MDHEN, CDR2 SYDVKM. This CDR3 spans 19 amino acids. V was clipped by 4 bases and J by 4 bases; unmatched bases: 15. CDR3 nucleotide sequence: TGTGCCAGCAGTTCCCCGGCTAGCGGGGGCTGGGGGAGCACCGGGGAGCTGTTTTTT. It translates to CASSSPASGGWGSTGELFF.

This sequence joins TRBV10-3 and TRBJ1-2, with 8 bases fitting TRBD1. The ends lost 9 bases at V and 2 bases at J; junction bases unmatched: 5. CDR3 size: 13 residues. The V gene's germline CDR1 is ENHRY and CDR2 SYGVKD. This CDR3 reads CAITGGPNYGYTF. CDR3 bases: TGTGCCATAACAGGGGGGCCAAACTATGGCTACACCTTC.

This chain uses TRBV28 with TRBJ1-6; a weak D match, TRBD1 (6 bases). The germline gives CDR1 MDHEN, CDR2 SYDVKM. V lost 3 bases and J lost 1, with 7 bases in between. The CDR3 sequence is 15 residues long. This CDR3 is CASSFQGSYNSPLHF. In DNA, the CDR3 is TGTGCCAGCAGTTTTCAGGGGTCCTATAATTCACCCCTCCACTTT.

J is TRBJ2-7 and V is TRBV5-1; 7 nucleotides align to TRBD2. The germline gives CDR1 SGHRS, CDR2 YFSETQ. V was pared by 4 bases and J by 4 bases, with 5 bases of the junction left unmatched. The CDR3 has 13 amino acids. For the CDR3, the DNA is TGCGCCAGCAGCCGGGCCGGGGGGTACGAGCAGTACTTC. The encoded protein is CASSRAGGYEQYF.

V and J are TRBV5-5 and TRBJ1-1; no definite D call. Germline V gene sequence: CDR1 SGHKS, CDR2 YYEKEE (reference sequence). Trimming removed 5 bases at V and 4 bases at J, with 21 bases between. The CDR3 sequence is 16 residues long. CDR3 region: CASRLTGMGEGTEAFF. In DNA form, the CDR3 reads TGTGCCAGCAGACTGACGGGTATGGGTGAAGGCACTGAAGCTTTCTTT.

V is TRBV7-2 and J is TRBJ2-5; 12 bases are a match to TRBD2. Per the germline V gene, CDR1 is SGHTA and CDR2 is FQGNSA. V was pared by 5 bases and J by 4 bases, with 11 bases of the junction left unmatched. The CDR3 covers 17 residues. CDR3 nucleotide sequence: TGTGCCAGCAGCCCCAGGGCCGGACTAGCGGGAATAGAGACCCAGTACTTC. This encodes CASSPRAGLAGIETQYF.

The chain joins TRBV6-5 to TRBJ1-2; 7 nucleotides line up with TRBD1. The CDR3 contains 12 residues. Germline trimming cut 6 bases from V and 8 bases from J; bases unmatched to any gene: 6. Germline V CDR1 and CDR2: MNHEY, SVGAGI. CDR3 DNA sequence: TGTGCCAGCAGGGGACAGTCCCGAGGCTACACCTTC. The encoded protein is CASRGQSRGYTF.

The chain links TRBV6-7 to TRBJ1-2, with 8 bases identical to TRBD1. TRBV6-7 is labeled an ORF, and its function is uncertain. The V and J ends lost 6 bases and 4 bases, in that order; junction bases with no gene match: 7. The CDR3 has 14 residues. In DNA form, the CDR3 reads TGTGCCAGCAGACTGACAGGGGAAGGCTATGGCTACACCTTC. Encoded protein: CASRLTGEGYGYTF.

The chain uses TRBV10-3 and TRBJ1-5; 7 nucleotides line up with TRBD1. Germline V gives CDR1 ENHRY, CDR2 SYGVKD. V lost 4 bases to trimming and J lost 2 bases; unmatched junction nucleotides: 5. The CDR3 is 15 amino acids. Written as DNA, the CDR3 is TGTGCCATCAGTGGACAGGGCTTGGGCAATCAGCCCCAGCATTTT. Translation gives CAISGQGLGNQPQHF.

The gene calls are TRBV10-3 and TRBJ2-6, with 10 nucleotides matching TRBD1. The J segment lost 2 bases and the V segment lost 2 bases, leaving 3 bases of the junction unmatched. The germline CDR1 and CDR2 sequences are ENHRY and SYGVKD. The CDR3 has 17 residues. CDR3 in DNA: TGTGCCATCAGTGAGCGCGGACAGGGGGCTGGGGCCAACGTCCTGACTTTC. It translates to CAISERGQGAGANVLTF.

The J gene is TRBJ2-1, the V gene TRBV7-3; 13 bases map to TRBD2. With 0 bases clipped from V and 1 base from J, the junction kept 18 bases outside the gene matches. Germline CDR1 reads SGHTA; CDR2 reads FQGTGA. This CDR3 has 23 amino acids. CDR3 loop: CASSLTPNPPGLAGEGSYNEQFF. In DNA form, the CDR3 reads TGTGCCAGCAGCTTAACACCCAACCCCCCTGGACTAGCGGGAGAGGGGTCCTACAATGAGCAGTTCTTC.

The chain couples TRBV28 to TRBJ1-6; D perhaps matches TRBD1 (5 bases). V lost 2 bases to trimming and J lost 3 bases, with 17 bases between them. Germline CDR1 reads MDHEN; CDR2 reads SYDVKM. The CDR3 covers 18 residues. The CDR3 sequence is CASSLRYRRQFYNSPLHF. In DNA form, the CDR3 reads TGTGCCAGCAGTTTAAGGTACAGGCGGCAATTCTATAATTCACCCCTCCACTTT.